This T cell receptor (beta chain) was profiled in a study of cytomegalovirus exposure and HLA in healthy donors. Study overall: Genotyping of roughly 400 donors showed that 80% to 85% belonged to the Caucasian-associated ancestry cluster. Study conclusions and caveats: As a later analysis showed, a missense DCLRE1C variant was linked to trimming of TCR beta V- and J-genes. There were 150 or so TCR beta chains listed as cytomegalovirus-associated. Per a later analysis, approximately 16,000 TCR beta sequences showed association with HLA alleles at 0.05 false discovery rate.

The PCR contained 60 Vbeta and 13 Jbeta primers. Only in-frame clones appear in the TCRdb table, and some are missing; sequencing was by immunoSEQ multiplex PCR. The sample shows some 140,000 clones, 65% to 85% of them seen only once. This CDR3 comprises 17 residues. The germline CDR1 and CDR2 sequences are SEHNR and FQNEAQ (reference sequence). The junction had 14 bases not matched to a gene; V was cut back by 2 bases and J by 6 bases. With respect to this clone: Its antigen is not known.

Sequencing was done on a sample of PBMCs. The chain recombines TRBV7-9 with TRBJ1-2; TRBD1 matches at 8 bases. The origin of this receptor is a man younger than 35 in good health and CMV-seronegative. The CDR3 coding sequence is TGTGCCAGCAGCTTATATATAGGGTCAGGGGGCGACCATGGCTACACCTTC. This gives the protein CASSLYIGSGGDHGYTF.